This T cell receptor (beta chain) appears in the sequencing data of a study of blood T cell repertoires in COVID-19. This clone appeared a few times. Measured with immunoSEQ multiplex PCR; TCRdb has only the in-frame clones, and not every one. The data contain tens of thousands of clones, about four fifths of them singletons. CDR1 and CDR2 (germline): SGHNT, YENEEA. V lost 10 bases, J lost 5 bases, and 18 bases lay in between. The CDR3 has 14 amino acids. The chain employs TRBV11-3 and TRBJ2-1; D remains unclear. Sequencing was performed on peripheral blood. This TCR was recovered from a human donor in a cohort sampled during active COVID-19. As DNA, the CDR3 is TGTGCCACCCATCCCGCCACGGTTCACAATGAGCAGTTCTTC. Amino acids: CATHPATVHNEQFF.